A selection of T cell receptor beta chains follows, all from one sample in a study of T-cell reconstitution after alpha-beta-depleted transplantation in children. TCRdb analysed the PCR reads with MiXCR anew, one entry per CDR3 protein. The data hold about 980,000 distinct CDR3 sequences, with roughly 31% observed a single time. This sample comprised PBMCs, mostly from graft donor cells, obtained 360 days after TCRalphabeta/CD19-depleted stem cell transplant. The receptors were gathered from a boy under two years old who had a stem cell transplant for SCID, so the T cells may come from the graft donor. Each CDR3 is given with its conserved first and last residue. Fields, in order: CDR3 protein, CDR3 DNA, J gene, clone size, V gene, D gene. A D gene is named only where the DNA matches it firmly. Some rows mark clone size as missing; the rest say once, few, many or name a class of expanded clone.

CSVMTGYDQPQHF	TGCAGCGTTATGACAGGCTACGATCAGCCCCAGCATTTT	TRBJ1-5	few	TRBV29-1	NA
CASNEGTDTQYF	TGTGCCAGCAATGAAGGCACAGATACGCAGTATTTT	TRBJ2-3	NA	TRBV9	NA
CASRDPGGQGVRTKNIQYF	TGCGCCAGCAGGGACCCGGGGGGACAGGGGGTGAGGACCAAAAACATTCAGTACTTC	TRBJ2-4	NA	TRBV5-1	TRBD1
CASSLTEGSGLFSGNTIYF	TGTGCCAGCAGCTTGACAGAAGGGTCCGGCCTGTTCTCTGGAAACACCATATATTTT	TRBJ1-3	NA	TRBV5-4	NA
CASSGQGGGETQYF	TGTGCCAGCAGCGGACAGGGAGGAGGAGAGACCCAGTACTTC	TRBJ2-5	few	TRBV9	NA
CASGARDGSYEQYF	TGTGCTAGTGGTGCCAGGGACGGATCCTACGAGCAGTACTTC	TRBJ2-7	NA	TRBV12-5	NA
CASRSLRTGGHEQYF	TGTGCCAGCAGATCATTAAGGACAGGGGGCCACGAGCAGTACTTC	TRBJ2-7	NA	TRBV27	TRBD1
CASRQDTGRNGYTF	TGTGCCAGCAGGCAGGATACCGGGAGGAATGGCTACACCTTC	TRBJ1-2	NA	TRBV6-2/TRBV6-3	NA
CASTPDGTGVNQPQHF	TGTGCCAGCACCCCGGACGGGACAGGGGTCAATCAGCCCCAGCATTTT	TRBJ1-5	NA	TRBV11-2	TRBD1
CATGDRPSAYEQYF	TGTGCCACCGGGGACAGGCCTAGTGCCTACGAGCAGTACTTC	TRBJ2-7	NA	TRBV6-1	TRBD1
CASSLTGGSYNSPLHF	TGTGCCAGCAGTCTGACAGGGGGCTCCTATAATTCACCCCTCCACTTT	TRBJ1-6	few	TRBV27	TRBD1
CSAGSGNEQFF	TGCAGCGCTGGTTCAGGGAATGAGCAGTTCTTC	TRBJ2-1	NA	TRBV29-1	NA
CASSFGGALGANSTDTQYF	TGCGCCAGCAGCTTCGGGGGGGCCCTCGGGGCCAACAGCACAGATACGCAGTATTTT	TRBJ2-3	NA	TRBV5-1	TRBD2
CAISDERGSHNEQFF	TGTGCCATCAGTGATGAGCGGGGGAGCCACAATGAGCAGTTCTTC	TRBJ2-1	NA	TRBV10-3	TRBD2
CASSVVGGMAEAFF	TGTGCCAGCAGCGTAGTAGGGGGGATGGCTGAAGCTTTCTTT	TRBJ1-1	few	TRBV9	NA
CATSHYTGNYGYTF	TGTGCCACCAGCCATTACACAGGGAACTATGGCTACACCTTC	TRBJ1-2	NA	TRBV24-1	NA
CATSTRRGAGITGELFF	TGTGCCACCAGCACCCGGAGGGGGGCCGGCATCACCGGGGAGCTGTTTTTT	TRBJ2-2	NA	TRBV15	NA
CASSLRGLSNTEAFF	TGCGCCAGCAGCTTGCGGGGCTTGTCGAACACTGAAGCTTTCTTT	TRBJ1-1	NA	TRBV5-1	NA
CASSSGQGALAKNIQYF	TGTGCCAGCTCCTCGGGACAGGGGGCCTTAGCCAAAAACATTCAGTACTTC	TRBJ2-4	NA	TRBV27	TRBD1
CASSNYGGSSYEQYF	TGTGCCAGCAGTAACTACGGGGGGAGCTCCTACGAGCAGTACTTC	TRBJ2-7	few	TRBV12-3/TRBV12-4	TRBD2
CASSRGPATDSYEQYF	TGTGCCAGCAGCCGCGGCCCCGCTACTGACAGCTACGAGCAGTACTTC	TRBJ2-7	NA	TRBV28	NA
CSPMSRIPDTQYF	TGCAGTCCCATGTCCAGAATTCCAGATACGCAGTATTTT	TRBJ2-3	few	TRBV20-1	NA
CASSSTPTDTQYF	TGTGCCAGCTCATCGACTCCCACAGATACGCAGTATTTT	TRBJ2-3	few	TRBV18	NA
CSARGQIGNQPQHF	TGCAGTGCTAGAGGGCAGATAGGCAATCAGCCCCAGCATTTT	TRBJ1-5	NA	TRBV20-1	NA
CASSLGIGPLIEKLFF	TGTGCCAGCAGTTTAGGGATAGGGCCCCTAATCGAAAAACTGTTTTTT	TRBJ1-4	NA	TRBV28	NA
CASSPPTGRLTDTQYF	TGTGCCAGCAGCCCACCCACGGGGCGCCTCACAGATACGCAGTATTTT	TRBJ2-3	NA	TRBV7-2	NA
CASSLKLARHEQYF	TGTGCCAGCAGCTTAAAACTAGCGAGGCACGAGCAGTACTTC	TRBJ2-7	NA	TRBV7-9	TRBD2
CASSFSSGGRTDTQYF	TGCGCCAGCAGCTTTTCTAGCGGGGGACGTACAGATACGCAGTATTTT	TRBJ2-3	NA	TRBV5-1	TRBD2
CAIIQGTLHTDTQYF	TGCGCCATCATACAGGGGACGCTACACACAGATACGCAGTATTTT	TRBJ2-3	few	TRBV5-1	TRBD1
CSARGGPLLNEQFF	TGCAGTGCTAGAGGGGGTCCTTTGCTAAATGAGCAGTTCTTC	TRBJ2-1	NA	TRBV20-1	NA
CATRLPSRAGELFF	TGTGCCACCAGGTTGCCGAGCCGGGCCGGGGAGCTGTTTTTT	TRBJ2-2	NA	TRBV24-1	NA
CASSLGPRGSGGANVLTF	TGCGCCAGCAGCTTGGGCCCCCGCGGGTCAGGCGGGGCCAACGTCCTGACTTTC	TRBJ2-6	NA	TRBV5-1	NA
CASSPSGRGDTDTQYF	TGTGCCAGCAGCCCCTCGGGCAGGGGGGACACAGATACGCAGTATTTT	TRBJ2-3	NA	TRBV3-1	NA
CASSPPRGFYGYTF	TGTGCCAGCAGTCCCCCGAGAGGATTCTATGGCTACACCTTC	TRBJ1-2	NA	TRBV28	NA
CASSQGLSNTGELFF	TGTGCCAGCAGCCAAGGACTCTCGAACACCGGGGAGCTGTTTTTT	TRBJ2-2	NA	TRBV14	NA
CASSLPGHSNQPQHF	TGTGCCAGCAGTCTCCCGGGACACTCAAATCAGCCCCAGCATTTT	TRBJ1-5	NA	TRBV28	NA
CASSRLAVGGQFF	TGTGCCAGCAGCCGACTAGCGGTTGGAGGGCAGTTCTTC	TRBJ2-1	NA	TRBV12-3/TRBV12-4	TRBD2
CASSPGLAGARNYNEQFF	TGCGCCAGCAGCCCAGGACTAGCGGGGGCCCGAAACTACAATGAGCAGTTCTTC	TRBJ2-1	NA	TRBV5-1	TRBD2
CASSLGDRGAYEQYF	TGTGCCAGCAGTTTGGGAGACAGGGGAGCCTACGAGCAGTACTTC	TRBJ2-7	few	TRBV12-3/TRBV12-4	TRBD1
CASSLRTLAGELFF	TGTGCCAGCAGTTTACGGACTCTTGCTGGGGAGCTGTTTTTT	TRBJ2-2	few	TRBV12-3/TRBV12-4	NA
CASSLRSGYTF	TGTGCCAGCAGCCTGCGCAGCGGCTACACCTTC	TRBJ1-2	few	TRBV12-3/TRBV12-4	NA
CASSPKETSGGWNEQFF	TGTGCCAGCAGCCCTAAAGAGACTAGCGGGGGGTGGAATGAGCAGTTCTTC	TRBJ2-1	NA	TRBV14	TRBD2
CSVAGNLPPDEQYF	TGCAGCGTTGCTGGAAATCTCCCTCCTGACGAGCAGTACTTC	TRBJ2-7	NA	TRBV29-1	NA
CASSPSVSVAENGYTF	TGTGCCAGCAGCCCCAGTGTGTCGGTTGCGGAAAATGGCTACACCTTC	TRBJ1-2	few	TRBV9	NA
CASSPRTDSENYGYTF	TGTGCCAGCAGCCCGCGAACGGACAGCGAGAACTATGGCTACACCTTC	TRBJ1-2	NA	TRBV7-9	NA
CASSDDSEDIQYF	TGTGCCAGCAGTGATGATTCGGAGGACATTCAGTACTTC	TRBJ2-4	NA	TRBV2	NA
CASSEDRGRAYNEQFF	TGCGCCAGCAGTGAGGACAGGGGTAGGGCCTACAATGAGCAGTTCTTC	TRBJ2-1	NA	TRBV10-2	TRBD1
CAIWGWGDGRELFF	TGTGCCATCTGGGGCTGGGGGGACGGACGGGAGCTGTTTTTT	TRBJ2-2	NA	TRBV12-3/TRBV12-4	NA